One and the same sample provided the 14 T cell receptor beta chains below, sequenced in a study of blood T cell repertoires in COVID-19. Clones were sequenced by immunoSEQ multiplex PCR, and TCRdb holds only the in-frame ones, with some missing. The table records approximately 180,000 clones, 87% of them present only once. The source material was PBMCs or T cells enriched from blood (not recorded which). These TCRs come from a human donor with acute COVID-19. The donor label of this sample is uncertain.

This clone was detected only a few times. The V call is TRBV10-3, the J call TRBJ1-1, with 9 bases lining up with TRBD1. V shed 5 bases and J 7 bases; nucleotides not matched to a gene: 8. CDR3 length equals 14 residues. CDR1 ENHRY and CDR2 SYGVKD come from the germline V gene. The CDR3 is CAISTGQGSVEAFF. CDR3 nucleotide sequence: TGTGCCATCAGTACCGGACAGGGGAGTGTTGAAGCTTTCTTT.

The chain recombines TRBV29-1 with TRBJ2-7; 14 nucleotides match TRBD2. The CDR3 contains 14 residues. Per the germline V gene, CDR1 is SQVTM and CDR2 is ANQGSEA. Trimming took 4 bases from V and 2 from J; bases not matched to a gene: 1. The CDR3, as DNA: TGCAGCGTTGGGGGACTAGCGGGGGCCTACGAGCAGTACTTC. Translating gives CSVGGLAGAYEQYF.

CDR3 loop: CASSVPSGGYNEQFF. The CDR3 bases are TGTGCCAGCAGCGTACCTAGCGGGGGATACAATGAGCAGTTCTTC. The chain uses TRBV9 and TRBJ2-1, with TRBD2 matching 10 bases. The V and J ends lost 1 base and 4 bases, in that order; junction bases with no gene match: 2. The CDR3 extends over 15 amino acids. Per germline, CDR1 SGDLS and CDR2 YYNGEE. Drawing the rest from reference TRBV9 and TRBJ2-1, the complete variable domain is DSGVTQTPKHLITATGQRVTLRCSPRSGDLSVYWYQQSLDQGLQFLIQYYNGEERAKGNILERFSAQQFPDLHSELNLSSLELGDSALYFCASSVPSGGYNEQFFGPGTRLTVL.

V and J are TRBV7-9 and TRBJ1-1; D is perhaps TRBD1 (6 bases). V lost 3 bases and J 9 bases, leaving 14 bases between the germline ends. The CDR3 is made up of 13 amino acids. Germline V CDR1 and CDR2: SEHNR, FQNEAQ (reference sequence). The CDR3 nucleotides read TGTGCCAGCAGCTTTGAAGTTGGGGGCAAAGCTTTCTTT. Amino acid sequence: CASSFEVGGKAFF.

The rearrangement uses TRBV12-5 and TRBJ2-1, with D possibly matching TRBD1 (5 bases). V was cut by 1 base and J by 5 bases, with 9 bases left in between. The length of the CDR3 is 14 residues. Germline CDR1 LGHNT, CDR2 FRNRAP. The CDR3 protein is CASGLEMTDNEQFF. The CDR3 DNA reads as TGTGCTAGTGGTTTGGAAATGACAGACAATGAGCAGTTCTTC.

V is TRBV19 and J is TRBJ1-1, with D hard to call. The CDR3 loop spans 12 amino acids. V was pared by 10 bases and J by 1 base, with 10 bases between. Per germline, CDR1 LNHDA and CDR2 SQIVND (reference sequence). Here the CDR3 DNA reads TGTGCCATACGGGGTCCGAACACTGAAGCTTTCTTT. Translated: CAIRGPNTEAFF.

This chain connects TRBV3-1 (or the pseudogene TRBV3-2) to TRBJ2-5; TRBD2 matches at 13 bases. The length of the CDR3 is 15 residues. The J segment lost 3 bases and the V segment lost 4 bases, leaving 2 bases of the junction unmatched. Looked up from germline, CDR1 is LGHDT and CDR2 is YNNKEL (reference sequence). The CDR3, as DNA: TGTGCCAGCAGCCTAGGACTAGCGGGGGAAGAGACCCAGTACTTC. This encodes CASSLGLAGEETQYF.

V gene TRBV30 combines with J gene TRBJ1-1, with D possibly matching TRBD1 (5 bases). The ends were cut back, 2 bases at V and 5 bases at J, with 18 bases in the middle. Per germline, CDR1 GTSNPN and CDR2 SVGIG (reference sequence). This CDR3 is 15 amino acids long. CDR3 sequence (DNA): TGTGCCTGGAGTTCGACCACAGGTTTTGGAACTGAAGCTTTCTTT. It specifies CAWSSTTGFGTEAFF.

This chain joins TRBV4-1 and TRBJ1-1; TRBD1 matches 8 bases. CDR3 length equals 15 residues. With V trimmed by 2 bases and J by 11 bases, 13 bases remained unmatched. The V gene's germline CDR1 is MGHRA and CDR2 YSYEKL. In DNA form, the CDR3 reads TGCGCCAGCAGCCAATCTCCGACAGGGGACGGTCGGGCTTTCTTT. Its translation: CASSQSPTGDGRAFF.

The chain uses TRBV9 and TRBJ1-1; 9 bases map to TRBD1. The CDR3 contains 15 residues. V was pared by 3 bases and J by 1 base, with 4 bases of the junction left unmatched. Germline values: CDR1 SGDLS, CDR2 YYNGEE. CDR3 DNA sequence: TGTGCCAGCAGCGGGGGACAGGGAAGGAACACTGAAGCTTTCTTT. This sequence encodes CASSGGQGRNTEAFF.

The chain combines TRBV12-5 with TRBJ2-1; 10 bases fit TRBD1. V lost 6 bases and J lost 9; bases outside the gene matches: 11. This CDR3 contains 15 residues. Germline CDR1 is LGHNT and CDR2 is FRNRAP. CDR3 DNA: TGTGCTAGTGGCGCCGGGACAGGGGCCCTGGCTGAGCAGTTCTTC. Amino acid sequence: CASGAGTGALAEQFF.

In this sample, this clone turned up once. This rearrangement joins TRBV9 to TRBJ1-2; D is undetermined. The CDR3 is 15 amino acids. Trimming left V 0 bases short and J 3 bases short, with 12 bases between. Germline V CDR1 and CDR2: SGDLS, YYNGEE. CDR3 protein: CASSVGNQGDYGYTF. CDR3 nucleotide sequence: TGTGCCAGCAGCGTAGGGAACCAAGGAGACTATGGCTACACCTTC. Combining the CDR3 with reference TRBV9 and TRBJ1-2 gives the whole variable domain DSGVTQTPKHLITATGQRVTLRCSPRSGDLSVYWYQQSLDQGLQFLIQYYNGEERAKGNILERFSAQQFPDLHSELNLSSLELGDSALYFCASSVGNQGDYGYTFGSGTRLTVV.

This clone was seen a handful of times. V usage is TRBV30 and J usage is TRBJ1-3; D may be TRBD1 (5 bases). The CDR3 spans 13 residues. Germline V gives CDR1 GTSNPN, CDR2 SVGIG (reference sequence). Trimming stripped 3 bases from V and 6 bases from J, with 12 bases between. The CDR3 sequence is CAWRGQGANTIYF. As DNA, the CDR3 is TGTGCCTGGAGGGGGCAGGGTGCAAACACCATATATTTT.

The chain combines TRBV9 with TRBJ2-1; D gene uncertain. This CDR3 spans 11 amino acids. The V end lost 3 bases, the J end lost 6 bases, and 4 bases lay between the germline ends. Germline V gene lookup returns CDR1 SGDLS and CDR2 YYNGEE. The DNA for the CDR3 is TGTGCCAGCAGCGCATCCAATGAGCAGTTCTTC. It encodes CASSASNEQFF.